The clone carrying this TCR beta chain appeared a few times. The V and J ends lost 5 bases and 6 bases respectively, with 14 bases between them. The V gene's germline CDR1 is SGHTA and CDR2 FQGTGA. CDR3 length equals 13 residues. The data are from a study of blood T cell repertoires in COVID-19. Background on the study: Sites in the United States, Italy and Spain provided acute and convalescent COVID-19 samples.

Methods used by the authors: Using reference gene primer amplification, nucleated cell counts were estimated. Only in-frame clones appear in the TCRdb table, and some are missing; sequencing was by immunoSEQ multiplex PCR. V, J and clone size are those of that table, while D and trimming were read from the DNA. This sample carries tens of thousands of clones, approximately 92% of them seen once, and the ten largest clones take approximately 50%. The sequenced sample was peripheral blood. The clonotype comes from a human donor with acute or convalescent COVID-19. The donor label of this sample is uncertain. The chain is built from TRBV7-3 and TRBJ2-7; possible D gene TRBD2, 5 bases. The CDR3 region is CASSLLGLGEQYF. Here the CDR3 DNA reads TGTGCCAGCAGCCTGTTAGGACTTGGCGAGCAGTACTTC.